This section outlines one T cell receptor beta chain sequence together with its context. This entry belongs to a study of blood T cell repertoires in COVID-19. TCRdb's copy holds only in-frame clones and misses some; the assay was immunoSEQ multiplex PCR. The data contain tens of thousands of clones, roughly 80% of them singletons. The germline gives CDR1 LNHDA, CDR2 SQIVND (reference sequence). The V end lost 7 bases, the J end lost 1 base, and 20 bases lay between the germline ends. The CDR3 consists of 17 residues. The sequence was obtained from a woman older than 75 with active or convalescent COVID-19. The chain uses TRBV19 and TRBJ1-5; no clear D. Sequencing used peripheral blood. Here the CDR3 reads CASNAKFGETSNQPQHF. The DNA for the CDR3 is TGTGCCAGTAACGCCAAATTCGGGGAGACCAGCAATCAGCCCCAGCATTTT.